Listed here is a single TCR beta chain. The antigen is undetermined. Clones were sequenced by immunoSEQ multiplex PCR, and TCRdb holds only the in-frame ones, with some missing. The sample holds around 79,000 clones, 88% seen once. This entry comes from a study of OX40 agonist ivuxolimab in advanced cancers. Overall study: Ivuxolimab is an agonistic anti-OX40 (CD134) antibody, and patients were treated with it. Six ivuxolimab dose levels, 0.01 to 10 mg/kg, were given intravenously every 2 weeks. General study points: Expanded clones belonging to CD8+ T cells outnumbered, on average, those of CD4+.

Germline V gene data show CDR1 as SGHAT and CDR2 as FQDESV (reference sequence). V was clipped by 5 bases and J by 0 bases, with 10 bases between them. The CDR3 sequence is 15 residues long. The chain recombines TRBV11-1 with TRBJ1-4; no reliable D call. The input for sequencing was CD4+ or CD8+ T cells sorted from blood, taken in a trial of the OX40 agonist ivuxolimab. The sequence came from an adult with an advanced solid tumor such as melanoma, head and neck, liver or kidney cancer. CDR3 nucleotides: TGTGCCAGCAGCGTCTCAGTGGCAACTAATGAAAAACTGTTTTTT. This gives the protein CASSVSVATNEKLFF.